The rows below give T cell receptor beta chains drawn from one sample of a study of identical twins. TCRdb passed the 5' RACE reads through MiXCR, listing each CDR3 protein once. The repertoire holds around 450,000 distinct CDR3 sequences, with approximately 15% as singletons. A further study also used this sample, focusing on yellow fever vaccine responses in identical twins.

Material: CD4+ T cells sorted from blood. The source is a young woman in good health. Each CDR3 is given with its conserved first and last residue. D genes are given only for firm matches. A row's size may be missing; if present it is once, few, many or a size class.

>TRBV15|NA|NA|TRBJ2-7
TGTGCCACCTCCTTAGGTTACGAGCAGTACTTC
CATSLGYEQYF
>TRBV3-1|NA|few|TRBJ1-1
TGTGCCAGCAGCCAAGATTTGAGAGGGGGCACTGAAGCTTTCTTT
CASSQDLRGGTEAFF
>TRBV7-2|NA|NA|TRBJ2-5
TGTGCCAGCAGCTTCCAGGGAAGATCGGAGACCCAGTACTTC
CASSFQGRSETQYF
>TRBV7-6|NA|NA|TRBJ2-7
TGTGCCAGCAGCTTAGGGGCTAACTCCCCTTCAGAGCAGTACTTC
CASSLGANSPSEQYF
>TRBV12-3/TRBV12-4|NA|many|TRBJ1-5
TGTGCCAGCAGTTTTTCCGGTCAGCCCCAGCATTTT
CASSFSGQPQHF
>TRBV11-2|NA|NA|TRBJ1-1
TGTGCCAGCAGCTTAGATAATTTGGCAGGGGTTATGAACACTGAAGCTTTCTTT
CASSLDNLAGVMNTEAFF
>TRBV12-5|NA|few|TRBJ2-5
TGTGCTAGTGGTCAGGGGCCCGAGACTGGGACCCAGTACTTC
CASGQGPETGTQYF
>TRBV11-2|TRBD1|few|TRBJ2-2
TGTGCCAGCAGCCTCCCCGGCAGGGGGCTCACCGGGGAGCTGTTTTTT
CASSLPGRGLTGELFF
>TRBV20-1|NA|few|TRBJ2-2
TGCAGTGCTAGGCAGGGGAGGAAGGCCGGGGAGCTGTTTTTT
CSARQGRKAGELFF
>TRBV18|TRBD1|NA|TRBJ2-1
TGTGCCAGCTCACCACGGGTTCGGGACAGGGGTTTGGAATACAATGAGCAGTTCTTC
CASSPRVRDRGLEYNEQFF
>TRBV18|NA|many|TRBJ2-2
TGCGCCAGCAGCCCCCTGAGGACCGCGAACACCGGGGAGCTGTTTTTT
CASSPLRTANTGELFF
>TRBV7-2|TRBD2|NA|TRBJ2-5
TGTGCCAGCAGCGAGATAGCGGGAGTGCAAGGGACCCAGTACTTC
CASSEIAGVQGTQYF
>TRBV5-4|TRBD2|NA|TRBJ2-5
TGTGCCAGCAGCAAGGGGACTAGCGGAGGGGGGGAGACCCAGTACTTC
CASSKGTSGGGETQYF
>TRBV5-6|TRBD2|NA|TRBJ2-2
TGTGCCAGCAGCTTGGCTAGCGGGGGGGCCTTCTACGCCGGGGAGCTGTTTTTT
CASSLASGGAFYAGELFF
>TRBV12-3/TRBV12-4|NA|few|TRBJ2-2
TGTGCCAGCAGTCCACCCCGGATTAGCGGGGAGCTGTTTTTT
CASSPPRISGELFF